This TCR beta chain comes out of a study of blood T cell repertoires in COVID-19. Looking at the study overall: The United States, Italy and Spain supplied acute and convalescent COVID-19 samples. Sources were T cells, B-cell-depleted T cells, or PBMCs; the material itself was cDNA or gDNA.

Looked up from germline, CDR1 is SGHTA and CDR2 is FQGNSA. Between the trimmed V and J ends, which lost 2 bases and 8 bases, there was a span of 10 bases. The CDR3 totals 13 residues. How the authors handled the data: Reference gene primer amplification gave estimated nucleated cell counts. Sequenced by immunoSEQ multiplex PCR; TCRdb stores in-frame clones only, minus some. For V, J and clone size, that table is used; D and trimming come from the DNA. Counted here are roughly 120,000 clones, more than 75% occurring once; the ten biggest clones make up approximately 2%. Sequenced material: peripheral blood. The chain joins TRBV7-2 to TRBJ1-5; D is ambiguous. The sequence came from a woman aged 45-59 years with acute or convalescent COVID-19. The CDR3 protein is CASSLSLGEPQHF. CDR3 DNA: TGTGCCAGCAGCTTAAGCCTCGGGGAGCCCCAGCATTTT.